This entry features one TCR beta chain sequence. As yet, its antigen is unknown. Germline V lookup: CDR1 PRHDT, CDR2 FYEKMQ (reference sequence). V shed 3 bases, J shed 5 bases, and the junction held 6 bases outside the gene matches. There are 14 residues in the CDR3. The data are from a study of molecular identifiers for immune sequencing clone quantification. Study as a whole: Across replicate runs, RNA obtained from about 21,000 or 97,000 naive CD8 cells was divided into five, with four undergoing sequencing.

MiXCR, run by TCRdb on the PCR reads, gives a single entry per CDR3 protein. The table records about 510,000 distinct CDR3 sequences, roughly 26% of them present only once. Sorting defined naive CD8 T cells as CD8+CD4-CCR7+CD45RA+. The study's findings and limits: Clonotypes surpassing 20 RNA copies contained over 97% of effector molecules, versus under 1% in naive cells.

Input material: naive CD8+ T cells from blood, with Jurkat cell RNA spiked in. Subset meaning: FACS-sorted CD8+CD4-CCR7+CD45RA+ naive T cells. The chain joins TRBV13 to TRBJ2-7, with 8 bases that match TRBD2. The clonotype originates from a human donor in good health. Some libraries in this study had Jurkat cell RNA spiked in. The DNA for the CDR3 is TGTGCCAGCAGCTTTATTAGCGGGAAGGACGAGCAGTACTTC. It encodes CASSFISGKDEQYF.